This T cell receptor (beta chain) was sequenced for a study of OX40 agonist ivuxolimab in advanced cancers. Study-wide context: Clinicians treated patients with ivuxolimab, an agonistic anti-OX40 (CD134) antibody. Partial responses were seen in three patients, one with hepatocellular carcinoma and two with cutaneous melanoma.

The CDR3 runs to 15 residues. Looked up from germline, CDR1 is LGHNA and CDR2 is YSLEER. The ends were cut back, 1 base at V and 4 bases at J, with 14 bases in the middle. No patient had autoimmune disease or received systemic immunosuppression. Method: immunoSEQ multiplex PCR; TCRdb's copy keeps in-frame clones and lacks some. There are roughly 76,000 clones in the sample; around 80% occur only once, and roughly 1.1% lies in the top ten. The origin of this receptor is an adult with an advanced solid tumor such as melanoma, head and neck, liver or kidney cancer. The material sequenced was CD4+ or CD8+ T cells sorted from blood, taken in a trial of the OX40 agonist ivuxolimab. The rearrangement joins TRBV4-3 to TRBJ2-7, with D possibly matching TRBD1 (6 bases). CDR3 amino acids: CASSQVAGATYEQYF. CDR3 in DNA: TGCGCCAGCAGCCAAGTGGCAGGGGCCACTTACGAGCAGTACTTC.